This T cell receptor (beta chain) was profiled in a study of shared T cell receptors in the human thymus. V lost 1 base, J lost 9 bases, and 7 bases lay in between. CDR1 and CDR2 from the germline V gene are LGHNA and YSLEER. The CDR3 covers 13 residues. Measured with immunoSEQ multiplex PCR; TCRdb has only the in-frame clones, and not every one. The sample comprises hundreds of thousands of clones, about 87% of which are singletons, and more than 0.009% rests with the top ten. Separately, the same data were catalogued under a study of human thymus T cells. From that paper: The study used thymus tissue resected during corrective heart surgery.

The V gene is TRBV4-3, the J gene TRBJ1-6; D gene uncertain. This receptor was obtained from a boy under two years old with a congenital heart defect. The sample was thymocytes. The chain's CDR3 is CASSQGHSSPLHF. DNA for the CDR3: TGCGCCAGCAGCCAAGGCCACTCTTCACCCCTCCACTTT.